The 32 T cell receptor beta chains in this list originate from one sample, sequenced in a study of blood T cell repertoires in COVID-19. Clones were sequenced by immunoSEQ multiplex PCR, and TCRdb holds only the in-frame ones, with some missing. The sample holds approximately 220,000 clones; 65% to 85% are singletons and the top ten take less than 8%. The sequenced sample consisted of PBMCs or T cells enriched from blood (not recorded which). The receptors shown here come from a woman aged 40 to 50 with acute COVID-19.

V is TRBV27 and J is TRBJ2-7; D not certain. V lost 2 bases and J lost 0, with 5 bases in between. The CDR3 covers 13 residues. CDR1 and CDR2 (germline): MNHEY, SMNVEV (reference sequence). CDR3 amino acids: CASSLTGSYEQYF. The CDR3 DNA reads TGTGCCAGCAGTTTAACGGGCTCCTACGAGCAGTACTTC.

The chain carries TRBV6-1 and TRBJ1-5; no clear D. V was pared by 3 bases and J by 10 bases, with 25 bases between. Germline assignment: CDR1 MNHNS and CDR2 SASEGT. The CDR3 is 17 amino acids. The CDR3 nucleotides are TGTGCCAGCAGTGAGTTGGGAGATTCCCGGCTAACCAGCCCCCAGCATTTT. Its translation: CASSELGDSRLTSPQHF.

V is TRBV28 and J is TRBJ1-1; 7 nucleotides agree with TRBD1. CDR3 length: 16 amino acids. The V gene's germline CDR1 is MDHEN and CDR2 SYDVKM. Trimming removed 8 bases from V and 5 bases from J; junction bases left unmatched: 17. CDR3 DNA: TGTGCCAGCCACTTCACTTCGCCAGGGGGAAATACTGAAGCTTTCTTT. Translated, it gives CASHFTSPGGNTEAFF.

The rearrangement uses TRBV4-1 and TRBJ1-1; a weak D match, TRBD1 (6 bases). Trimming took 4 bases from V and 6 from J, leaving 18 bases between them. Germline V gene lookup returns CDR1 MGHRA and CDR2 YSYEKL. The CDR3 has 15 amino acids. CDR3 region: CASSPMAQGFAEAFF. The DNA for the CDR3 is TGCGCCAGCAGCCCTATGGCACAGGGATTCGCTGAAGCTTTCTTT.

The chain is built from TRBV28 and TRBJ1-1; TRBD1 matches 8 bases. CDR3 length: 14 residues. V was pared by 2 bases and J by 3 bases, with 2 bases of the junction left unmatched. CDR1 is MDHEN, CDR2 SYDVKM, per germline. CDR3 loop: CASSLGTGYTEAFF. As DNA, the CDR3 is TGTGCCAGCAGTTTAGGGACAGGTTACACTGAAGCTTTCTTT.

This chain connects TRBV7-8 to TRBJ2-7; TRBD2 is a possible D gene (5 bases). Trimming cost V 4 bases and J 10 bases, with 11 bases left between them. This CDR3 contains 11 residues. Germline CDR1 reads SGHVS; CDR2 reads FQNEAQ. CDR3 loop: CASSSESGQYF. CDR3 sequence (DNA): TGTGCCAGCAGCTCAGAGAGCGGTCAGTACTTC.

The CDR3 loop reads CAWTPMGGRNQPQHF. The CDR3 DNA is TGTGCCTGGACCCCGATGGGAGGGCGCAATCAGCCCCAGCATTTT. This chain links TRBV30 with TRBJ1-5; no clear D gene. The CDR3 length is 15 residues. Germline values: CDR1 GTSNPN, CDR2 SVGIG (reference sequence). V was trimmed by 4 bases and J by 2 bases, leaving 15 bases between them.

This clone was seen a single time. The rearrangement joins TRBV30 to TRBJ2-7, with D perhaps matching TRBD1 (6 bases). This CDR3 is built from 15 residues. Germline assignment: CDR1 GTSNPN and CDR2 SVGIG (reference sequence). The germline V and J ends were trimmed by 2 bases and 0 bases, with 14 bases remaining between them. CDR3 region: CAWSPGTPGSYEQYF. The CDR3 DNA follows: TGTGCCTGGAGTCCCGGGACACCGGGCTCCTACGAGCAGTACTTC.

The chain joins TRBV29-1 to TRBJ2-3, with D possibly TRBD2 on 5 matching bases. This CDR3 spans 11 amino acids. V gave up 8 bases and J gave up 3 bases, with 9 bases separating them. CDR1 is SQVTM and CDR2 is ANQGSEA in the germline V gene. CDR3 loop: CSTRLTDTQYF. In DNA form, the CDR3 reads TGCAGCACTCGACTAACAGATACGCAGTATTTT.

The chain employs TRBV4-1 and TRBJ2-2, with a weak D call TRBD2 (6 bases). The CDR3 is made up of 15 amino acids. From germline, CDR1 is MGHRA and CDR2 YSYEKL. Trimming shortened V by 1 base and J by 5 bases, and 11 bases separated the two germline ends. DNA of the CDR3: TGCGCCAGCAGCCAAGTCGATAGCGGAACCGGGGAGCTGTTTTTT. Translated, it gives CASSQVDSGTGELFF.

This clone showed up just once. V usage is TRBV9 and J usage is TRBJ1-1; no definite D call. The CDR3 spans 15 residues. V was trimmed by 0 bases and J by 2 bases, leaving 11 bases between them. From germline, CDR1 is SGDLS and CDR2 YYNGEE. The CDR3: CASSVDGVANTEAFF. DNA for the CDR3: TGTGCCAGCAGCGTAGACGGGGTTGCAAACACTGAAGCTTTCTTT.

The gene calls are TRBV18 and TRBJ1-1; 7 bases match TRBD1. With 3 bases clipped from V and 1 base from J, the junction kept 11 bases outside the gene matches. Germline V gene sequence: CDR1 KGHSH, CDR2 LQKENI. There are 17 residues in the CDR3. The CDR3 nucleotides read TGTGCCAGCTCACCCGACATGCCAAGGGACAGGAACACTGAAGCTTTCTTT. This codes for CASSPDMPRDRNTEAFF. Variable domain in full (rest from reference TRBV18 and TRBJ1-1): NAGVMQNPRHLVRRRGQEARLRCSPMKGHSHVYWYRQLPEEGLKFMVYLQKENIIDESGMPKERFSAEFPKEGPSILRIQQVVRGDSAAYFCASSPDMPRDRNTEAFFGQGTRLTVV.

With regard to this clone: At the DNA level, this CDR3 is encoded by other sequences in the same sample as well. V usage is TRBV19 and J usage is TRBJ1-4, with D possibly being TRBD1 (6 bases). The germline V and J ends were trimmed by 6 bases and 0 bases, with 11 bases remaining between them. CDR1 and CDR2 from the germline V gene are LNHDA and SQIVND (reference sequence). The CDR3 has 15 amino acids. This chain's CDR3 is CASSPTGATNEKLFF. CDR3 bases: TGTGCCAGTAGCCCGACAGGAGCAACTAATGAAAAACTGTTTTTT.

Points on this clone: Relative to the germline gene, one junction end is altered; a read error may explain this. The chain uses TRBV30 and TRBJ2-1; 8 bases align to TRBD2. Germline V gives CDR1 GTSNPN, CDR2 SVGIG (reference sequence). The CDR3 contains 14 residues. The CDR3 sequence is CAWSRLAGSSQHFF. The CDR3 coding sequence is TGTGCCTGGAGTAGGCTAGCGGGTTCAAGCCAGCACTTCTTC.

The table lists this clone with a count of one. CDR3 amino acids: CASYPGGISPLHF. The CDR3 coding sequence is TGTGCCAGCTACCCAGGGGGCATCTCACCCCTCCACTTT. The chain carries TRBV28 and TRBJ1-6; 8 positions match TRBD1. The junction had 7 bases not matched to a gene; V was cut back by 8 bases and J by 10 bases. CDR3 length equals 13 residues. Germline values: CDR1 MDHEN, CDR2 SYDVKM.

The CDR3 DNA reads TGCAGTGCTAGTGTCCAGGGTGGTCAAGAGACCCAGTACTTC. Translated: CSASVQGGQETQYF. The chain has TRBV20-1 and TRBJ2-5; maybe TRBD1 (5 bases). Germline CDR1 is DFQATT and CDR2 is SNEGSKA (reference sequence). V gave up 3 bases and J gave up 2 bases, with 13 bases separating them. CDR3 length: 14 amino acids.

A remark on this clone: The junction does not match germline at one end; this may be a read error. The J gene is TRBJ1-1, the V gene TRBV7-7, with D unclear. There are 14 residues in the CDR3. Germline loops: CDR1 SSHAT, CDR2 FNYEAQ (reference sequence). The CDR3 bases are TGTGCTAGCAGCTTAGAAGACACGAACACTGAAGCTTTCTTT. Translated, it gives CASSLEDTNTEAFF.

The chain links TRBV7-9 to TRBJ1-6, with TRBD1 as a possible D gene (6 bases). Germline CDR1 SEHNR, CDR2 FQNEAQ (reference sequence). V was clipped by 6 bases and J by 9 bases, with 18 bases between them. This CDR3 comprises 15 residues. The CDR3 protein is CASRSQGFQRSPLHF. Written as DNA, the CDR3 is TGTGCCAGCAGGTCGCAGGGGTTTCAGCGTTCACCCCTCCACTTT.

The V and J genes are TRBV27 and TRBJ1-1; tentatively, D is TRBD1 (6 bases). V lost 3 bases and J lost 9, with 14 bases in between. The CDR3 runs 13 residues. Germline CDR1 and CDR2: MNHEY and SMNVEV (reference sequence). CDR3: CASSFDRSLKAFF. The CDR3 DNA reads TGTGCCAGCAGTTTTGACAGGTCTCTAAAAGCTTTCTTT.

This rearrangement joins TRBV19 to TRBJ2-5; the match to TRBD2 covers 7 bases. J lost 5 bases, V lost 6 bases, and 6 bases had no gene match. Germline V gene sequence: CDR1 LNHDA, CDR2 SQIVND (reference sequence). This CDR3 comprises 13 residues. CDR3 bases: TGTGCCAGTAGACCGGGAGGAAGGGAGACCCAGTACTTC. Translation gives CASRPGGRETQYF.

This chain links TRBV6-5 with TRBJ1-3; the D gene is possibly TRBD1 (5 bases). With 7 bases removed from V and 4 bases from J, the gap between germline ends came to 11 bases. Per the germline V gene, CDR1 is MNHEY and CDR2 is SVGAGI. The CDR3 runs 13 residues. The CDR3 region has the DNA TGTGCCAGCACATCGGGACTCGGAAACACCATATATTTT. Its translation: CASTSGLGNTIYF.

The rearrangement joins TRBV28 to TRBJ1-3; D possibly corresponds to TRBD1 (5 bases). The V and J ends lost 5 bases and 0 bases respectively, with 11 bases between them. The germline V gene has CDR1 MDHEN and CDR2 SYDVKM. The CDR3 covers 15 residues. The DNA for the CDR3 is TGTGCCAGCAGTCGGGACTCGAGCTCTGGAAACACCATATATTTT. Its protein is CASSRDSSSGNTIYF.

CDR3 region: CASSRAGETYEQYF. CDR3 DNA: TGTGCCAGCAGCCGAGCGGGAGAAACCTACGAGCAGTACTTC. The chain is built from TRBV6-5 and TRBJ2-7, with 8 nucleotides matching TRBD2. V trimming: 6 bases; J trimming: 2 bases; junction bases outside the gene matches: 6. The CDR3 runs to 14 residues. CDR1 is MNHEY, CDR2 SVGAGI, per germline.

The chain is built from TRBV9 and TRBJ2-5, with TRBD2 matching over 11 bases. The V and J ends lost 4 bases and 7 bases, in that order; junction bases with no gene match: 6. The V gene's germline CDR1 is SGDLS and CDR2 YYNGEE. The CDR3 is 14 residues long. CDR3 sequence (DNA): TGTGCCAGCAGCTTAGCGGGGGGGCTGGGGACCCAGTACTTC. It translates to CASSLAGGLGTQYF.

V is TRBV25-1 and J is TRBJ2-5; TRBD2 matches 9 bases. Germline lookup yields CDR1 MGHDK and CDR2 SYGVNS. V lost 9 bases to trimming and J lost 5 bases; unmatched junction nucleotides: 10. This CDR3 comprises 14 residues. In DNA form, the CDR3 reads TGTGCCAGTGTACGAGCGGGAGGAGGGGAGACCCAGTACTTC. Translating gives CASVRAGGGETQYF.

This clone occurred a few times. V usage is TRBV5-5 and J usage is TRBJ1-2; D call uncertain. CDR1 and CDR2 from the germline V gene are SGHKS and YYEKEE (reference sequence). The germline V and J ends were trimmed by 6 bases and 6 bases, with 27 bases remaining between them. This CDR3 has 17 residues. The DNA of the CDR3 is TGTGCCAGCACCAGCAAGGGCCCGAGGGCACTTTATAATGGCTACACCTTC. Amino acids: CASTSKGPRALYNGYTF.

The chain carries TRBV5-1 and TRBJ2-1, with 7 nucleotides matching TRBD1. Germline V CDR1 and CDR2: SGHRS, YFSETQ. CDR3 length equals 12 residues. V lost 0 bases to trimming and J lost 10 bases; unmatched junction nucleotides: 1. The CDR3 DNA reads TGCGCCAGCAGCTTGGTGGACAGGGAGCAGTTCTTC. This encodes CASSLVDREQFF.

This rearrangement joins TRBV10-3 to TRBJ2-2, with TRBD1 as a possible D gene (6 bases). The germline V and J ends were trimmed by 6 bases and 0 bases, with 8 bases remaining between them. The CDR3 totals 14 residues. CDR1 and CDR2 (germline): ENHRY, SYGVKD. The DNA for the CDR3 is TGTGCCATCAGCGACAGGTCGAACACCGGGGAGCTGTTTTTT. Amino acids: CAISDRSNTGELFF.

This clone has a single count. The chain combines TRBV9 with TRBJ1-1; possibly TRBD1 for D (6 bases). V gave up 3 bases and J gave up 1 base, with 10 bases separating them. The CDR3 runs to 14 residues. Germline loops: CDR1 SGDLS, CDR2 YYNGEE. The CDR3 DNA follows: TGTGCCAGCAGCGAGGGACACGAGAACACTGAAGCTTTCTTT. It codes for CASSEGHENTEAFF.

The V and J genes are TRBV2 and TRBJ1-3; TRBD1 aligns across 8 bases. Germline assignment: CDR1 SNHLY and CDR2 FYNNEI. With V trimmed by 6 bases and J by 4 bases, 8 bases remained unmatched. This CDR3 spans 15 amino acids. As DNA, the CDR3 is TGTGCCAGCAGACCGACAGGGGCCTACGGAAACACCATATATTTT. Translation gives CASRPTGAYGNTIYF. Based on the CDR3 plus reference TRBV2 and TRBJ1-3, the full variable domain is EPEVTQTPSHQVTQMGQEVILRCVPISNHLYFYWYRQILGQKVEFLVSFYNNEISEKSEIFDDQFSVERPDGSNFTLKIRSTKLEDSAMYFCASRPTGAYGNTIYFGEGSWLTVV.

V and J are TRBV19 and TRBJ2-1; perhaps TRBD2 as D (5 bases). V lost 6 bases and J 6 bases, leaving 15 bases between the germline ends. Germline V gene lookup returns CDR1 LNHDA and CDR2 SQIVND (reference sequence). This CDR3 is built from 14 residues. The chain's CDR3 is CASRARTSGNEQFF. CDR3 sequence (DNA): TGTGCCAGTAGAGCGCGAACCAGCGGCAATGAGCAGTTCTTC.

The chain's CDR3 is CASSFQGGFNSPLHF. In DNA form, the CDR3 reads TGTGCCAGCAGCTTTCAGGGTGGGTTTAATTCACCCCTCCACTTT. The V and J genes are TRBV7-2 and TRBJ1-6; TRBD1 might be the D (5 bases). The length of the CDR3 is 15 residues. V dropped 3 bases and J dropped 6 bases, with 12 bases sitting between them. CDR1 SGHTA and CDR2 FQGNSA come from the germline V gene.